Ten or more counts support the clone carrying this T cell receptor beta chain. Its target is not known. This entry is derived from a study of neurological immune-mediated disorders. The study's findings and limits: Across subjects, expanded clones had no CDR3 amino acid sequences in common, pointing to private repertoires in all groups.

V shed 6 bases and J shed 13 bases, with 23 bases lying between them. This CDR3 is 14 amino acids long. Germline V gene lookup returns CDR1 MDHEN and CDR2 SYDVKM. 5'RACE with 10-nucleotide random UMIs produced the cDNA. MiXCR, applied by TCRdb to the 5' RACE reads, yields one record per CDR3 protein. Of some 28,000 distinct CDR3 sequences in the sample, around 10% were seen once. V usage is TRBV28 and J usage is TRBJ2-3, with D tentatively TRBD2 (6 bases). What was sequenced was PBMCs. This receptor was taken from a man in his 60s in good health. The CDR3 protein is CASSPWVERVGKYF. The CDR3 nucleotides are TGTGCCAGCAGCCCCTGGGTTGAGCGGGTGGGGAAGTATTTT.